The clone carrying this T cell receptor beta chain came up many times. As yet, its antigen is unknown. The data were obtained in a study of response to subunit inactivated influenza vaccine. Overall study findings and caveats: Authors proposed each seasonal influenza vaccination draws in few new T cells.

TCRdb independently ran MiXCR on the RT-PCR reads; one entry per CDR3 protein. The data hold about 570,000 distinct CDR3 sequences, with 10% to 15% observed a single time. Per germline, CDR1 LNHDA and CDR2 SQIVND (reference sequence). CDR3 length equals 13 residues. Trimming cost V 4 bases and J 4 bases, with 8 bases left between them. The chain employs TRBV19 and TRBJ1-5; no definite D call. The clonotype was recovered from a man aged 45-60 years who received an inactivated influenza vaccine. The material sequenced was PBMCs from blood, taken on the day of vaccination. The CDR3, as DNA: TGTGCCAGTAGTAGGGCAGTTAATCAGCCCCAGCATTTT. It specifies CASSRAVNQPQHF.